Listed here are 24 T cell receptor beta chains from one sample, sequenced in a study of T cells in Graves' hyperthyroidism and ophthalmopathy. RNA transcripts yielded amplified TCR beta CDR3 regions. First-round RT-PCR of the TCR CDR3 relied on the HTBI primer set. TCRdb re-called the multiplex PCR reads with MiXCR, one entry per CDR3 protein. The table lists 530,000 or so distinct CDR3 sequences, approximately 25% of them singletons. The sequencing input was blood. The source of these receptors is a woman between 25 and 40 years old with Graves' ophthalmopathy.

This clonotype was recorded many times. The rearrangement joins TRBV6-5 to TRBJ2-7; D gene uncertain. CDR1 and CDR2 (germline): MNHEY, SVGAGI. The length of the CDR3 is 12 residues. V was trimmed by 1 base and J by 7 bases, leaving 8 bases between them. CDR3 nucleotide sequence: TGTGCCAGCAGTTACTATGGGGATGAGCAGTACTTC. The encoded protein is CASSYYGDEQYF.

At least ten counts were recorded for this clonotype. Here the CDR3 DNA reads TGTGCCTGGAGTAAGAGCCGGACAGGGGCCTCCTACGAGCAGTACTTC. Its protein is CAWSKSRTGASYEQYF. The J gene is TRBJ2-7, the V gene TRBV30, with 9 bases identical to TRBD1. Germline CDR1 GTSNPN, CDR2 SVGIG (reference sequence). V shed 2 bases, J shed 0 bases, and the junction held 8 bases outside the gene matches. There are 16 residues in the CDR3.

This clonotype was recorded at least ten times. This chain's CDR3 is CASSTGQADYGYTF. CDR3 sequence (DNA): TGCGCCAGCAGCACCGGACAGGCGGACTATGGCTACACCTTC. This chain links TRBV5-1 with TRBJ1-2, with TRBD1 identical over 7 bases. This CDR3 spans 14 amino acids. The trim removed 4 bases at V and 3 bases at J, leaving 6 bases unmatched. In germline, CDR1 is SGHRS, CDR2 YFSETQ. The variable domain in full, with the rest retrieved from reference TRBV5-1 and TRBJ1-2, is KAGVTQTPRYLIKTRGQQVTLSCSPISGHRSVSWYQQTPGQGLQFLFEYFSETQRNKGNFPGRFSGRQFSNSRSEMNVSTLELGDSALYLCASSTGQADYGYTFGSGTRLTVV.

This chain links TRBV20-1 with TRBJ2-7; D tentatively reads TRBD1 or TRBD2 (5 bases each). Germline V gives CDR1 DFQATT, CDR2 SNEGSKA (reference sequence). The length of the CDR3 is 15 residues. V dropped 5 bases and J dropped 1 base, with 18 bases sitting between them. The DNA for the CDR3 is TGCAGTGCTCCTTGGGGGAGCTGGGTGTCCTACGAGCAGTACTTC. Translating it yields CSAPWGSWVSYEQYF.

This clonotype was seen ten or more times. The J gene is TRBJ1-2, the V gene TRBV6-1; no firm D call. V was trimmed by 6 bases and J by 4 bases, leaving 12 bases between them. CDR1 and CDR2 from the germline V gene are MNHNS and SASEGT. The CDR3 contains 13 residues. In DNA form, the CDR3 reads TGTGCCAGCAGCCCAAACTCTCTCTATGGCTACACCTTC. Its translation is CASSPNSLYGYTF.

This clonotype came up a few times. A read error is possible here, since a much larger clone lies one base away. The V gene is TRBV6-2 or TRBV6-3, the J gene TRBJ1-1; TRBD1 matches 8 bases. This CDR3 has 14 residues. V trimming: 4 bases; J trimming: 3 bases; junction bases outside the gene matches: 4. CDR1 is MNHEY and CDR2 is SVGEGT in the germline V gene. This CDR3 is CASSSNRGYTEAFF. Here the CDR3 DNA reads TGTGCCAGCAGTTCCAACAGGGGGTACACTGAAGCTTTCTTT.

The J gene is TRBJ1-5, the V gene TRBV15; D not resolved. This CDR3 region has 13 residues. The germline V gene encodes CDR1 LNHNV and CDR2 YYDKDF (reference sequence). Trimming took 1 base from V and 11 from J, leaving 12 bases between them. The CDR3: CATSRGAVQAQHF. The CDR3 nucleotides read TGTGCCACCAGCAGAGGGGCAGTCCAGGCCCAGCATTTT.

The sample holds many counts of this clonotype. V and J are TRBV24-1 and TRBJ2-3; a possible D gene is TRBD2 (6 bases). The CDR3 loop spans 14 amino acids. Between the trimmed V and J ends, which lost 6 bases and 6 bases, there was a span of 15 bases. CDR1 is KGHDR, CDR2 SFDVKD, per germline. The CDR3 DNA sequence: TGTGCCACCAGTCAGGGACTCGGCTGGGATACGCAGTATTTT. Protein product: CATSQGLGWDTQYF.

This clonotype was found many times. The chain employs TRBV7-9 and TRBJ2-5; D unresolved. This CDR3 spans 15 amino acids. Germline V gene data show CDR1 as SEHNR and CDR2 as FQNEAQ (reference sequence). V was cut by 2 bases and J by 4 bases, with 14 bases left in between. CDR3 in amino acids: CASSLIPGLRETQYF. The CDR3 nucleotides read TGTGCCAGCAGCTTAATTCCTGGGTTACGAGAGACCCAGTACTTC.

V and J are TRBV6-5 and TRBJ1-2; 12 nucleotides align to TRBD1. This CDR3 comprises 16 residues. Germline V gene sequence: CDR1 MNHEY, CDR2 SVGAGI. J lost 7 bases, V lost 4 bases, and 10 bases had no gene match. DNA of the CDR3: TGTGCCAGCAGTTCCCGGGACAGGGGGCATACTTGTGGCTACACCTTC. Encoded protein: CASSSRDRGHTCGYTF.

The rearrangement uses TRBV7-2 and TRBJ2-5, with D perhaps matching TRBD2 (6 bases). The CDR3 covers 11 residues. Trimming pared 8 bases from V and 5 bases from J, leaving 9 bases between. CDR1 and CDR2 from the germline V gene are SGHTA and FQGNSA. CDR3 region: CASDGGETQYF. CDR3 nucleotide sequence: TGTGCCAGCGATGGGGGGGAGACCCAGTACTTC.

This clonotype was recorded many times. The CDR3 coding sequence is TGTGCCAGCAGCCCATTCCGGGGGTCGGTGAACACTGAAGCTTTCTTT. Its protein is CASSPFRGSVNTEAFF. This rearrangement joins TRBV11-2 to TRBJ1-1, with D perhaps matching TRBD1 (5 bases). CDR1 and CDR2 from the germline V gene are SGHAT and FQNNGV. Trimming took 5 bases from V and 0 from J, leaving 16 bases between them. This CDR3 region has 16 residues.

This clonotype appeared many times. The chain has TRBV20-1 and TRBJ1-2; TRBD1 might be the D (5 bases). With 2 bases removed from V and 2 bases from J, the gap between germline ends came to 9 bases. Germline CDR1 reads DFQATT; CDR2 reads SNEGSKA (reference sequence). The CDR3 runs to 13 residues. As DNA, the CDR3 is TGCAGTGCTAGACAGGGAAACAACTATGGCTACACCTTC. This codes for CSARQGNNYGYTF.

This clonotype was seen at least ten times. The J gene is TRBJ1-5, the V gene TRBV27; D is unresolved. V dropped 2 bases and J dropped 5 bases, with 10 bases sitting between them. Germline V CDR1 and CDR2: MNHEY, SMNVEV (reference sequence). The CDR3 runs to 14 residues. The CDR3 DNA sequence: TGTGCCAGCAGTTTAGAAAGGGCGGATCAGCCCCAGCATTTT. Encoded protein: CASSLERADQPQHF.

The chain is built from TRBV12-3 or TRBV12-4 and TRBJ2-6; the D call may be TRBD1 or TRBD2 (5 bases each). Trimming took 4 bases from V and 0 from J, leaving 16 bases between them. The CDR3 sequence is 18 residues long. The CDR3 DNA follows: TGTGCCAGCAGTTCGGGACCAGCGCTCAGCTCTGGGGCCAACGTCCTGACTTTC. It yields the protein CASSSGPALSSGANVLTF.

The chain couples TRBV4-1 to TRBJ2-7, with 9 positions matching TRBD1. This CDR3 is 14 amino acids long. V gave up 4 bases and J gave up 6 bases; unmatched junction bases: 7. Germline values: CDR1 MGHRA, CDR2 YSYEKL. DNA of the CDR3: TGCGCCAGCAGCCTCCAGGGACAGGGTGGCGAGCAGTACTTC. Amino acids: CASSLQGQGGEQYF.

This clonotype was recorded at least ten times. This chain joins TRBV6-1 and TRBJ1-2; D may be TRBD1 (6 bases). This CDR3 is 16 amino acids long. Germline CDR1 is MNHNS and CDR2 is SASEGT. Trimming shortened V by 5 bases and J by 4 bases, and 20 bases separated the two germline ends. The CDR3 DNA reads TGTGCCAGCAGTCCGGACAGCGGGGATGCTCTCTATGGCTACACCTTC. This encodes CASSPDSGDALYGYTF.

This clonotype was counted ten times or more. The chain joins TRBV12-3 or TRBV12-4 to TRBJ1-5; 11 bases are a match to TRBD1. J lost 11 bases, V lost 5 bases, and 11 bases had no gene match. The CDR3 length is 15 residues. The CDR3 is CASSPGQGATQTQHF. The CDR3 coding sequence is TGTGCCAGCAGTCCCGGACAGGGGGCTACCCAAACCCAGCATTTT.

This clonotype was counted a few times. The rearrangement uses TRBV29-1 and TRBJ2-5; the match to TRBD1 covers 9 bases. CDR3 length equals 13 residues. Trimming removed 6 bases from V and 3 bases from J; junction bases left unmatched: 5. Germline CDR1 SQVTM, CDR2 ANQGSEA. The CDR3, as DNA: TGCAGCGTGGGGACAGGGTTGGAAGAGACCCAGTACTTC. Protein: CSVGTGLEETQYF.

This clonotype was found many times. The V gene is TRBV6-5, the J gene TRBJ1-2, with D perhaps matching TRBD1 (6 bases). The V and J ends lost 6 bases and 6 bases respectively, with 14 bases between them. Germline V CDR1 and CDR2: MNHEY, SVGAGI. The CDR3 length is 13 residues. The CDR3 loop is CASSFTGRDGYTF. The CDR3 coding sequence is TGTGCCAGCAGCTTCACAGGGCGGGATGGCTACACCTTC.

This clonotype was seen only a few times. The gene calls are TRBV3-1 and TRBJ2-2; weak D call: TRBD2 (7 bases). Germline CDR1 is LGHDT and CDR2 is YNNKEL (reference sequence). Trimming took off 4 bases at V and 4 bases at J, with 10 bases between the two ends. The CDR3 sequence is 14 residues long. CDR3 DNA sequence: TGTGCCAGCAGCCCAAGGGGGGGCACCGGGGAGCTGTTTTTT. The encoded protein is CASSPRGGTGELFF.

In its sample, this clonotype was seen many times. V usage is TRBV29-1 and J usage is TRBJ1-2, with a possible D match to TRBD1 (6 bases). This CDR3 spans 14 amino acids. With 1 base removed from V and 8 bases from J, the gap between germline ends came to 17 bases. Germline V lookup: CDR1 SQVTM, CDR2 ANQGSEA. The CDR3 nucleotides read TGCAGCGTTGAAGTTCAGGGGCTCTCATGGGGCTACACCTTC. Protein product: CSVEVQGLSWGYTF.

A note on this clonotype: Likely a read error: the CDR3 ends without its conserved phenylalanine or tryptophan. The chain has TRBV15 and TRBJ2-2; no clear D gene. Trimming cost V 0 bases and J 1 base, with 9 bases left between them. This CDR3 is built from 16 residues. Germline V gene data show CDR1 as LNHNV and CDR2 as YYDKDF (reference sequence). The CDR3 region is CATSRDDPWNTGELFL. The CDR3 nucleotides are TGTGCCACCAGCAGAGATGACCCCTGGAACACCGGGGAGCTGTTTCTT.

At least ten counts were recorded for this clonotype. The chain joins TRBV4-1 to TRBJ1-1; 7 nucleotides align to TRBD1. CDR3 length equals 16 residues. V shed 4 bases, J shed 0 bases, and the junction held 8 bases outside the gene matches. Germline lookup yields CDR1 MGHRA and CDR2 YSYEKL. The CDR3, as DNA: TGCGCCAGCAGCCGTGAGACAGGGCGGATGAACACTGAAGCTTTCTTT. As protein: CASSRETGRMNTEAFF.